This T cell receptor (beta chain) was identified in a study of neurological immune-mediated disorders. This clonotype was seen many times. What it recognizes is unknown. Study-level points and caveats: In HTLV-1-associated myelopathy, TCR clonal expansion was greatest, and in multiple sclerosis it was least, below healthy controls. No link was found between any clinical or MRI feature and the multiple sclerosis repertoire cluster.

The V and J ends lost 1 base and 0 bases respectively, with 11 bases between them. Germline CDR1 DFQATT, CDR2 SNEGSKA (reference sequence). There are 15 residues in the CDR3. Synthesis of cDNA used 5'RACE (with 10-nucleotide random UMIs). TCRdb re-analysed the 5' RACE reads in MiXCR, keeping a single row per CDR3 protein. The sample lists approximately 36,000 distinct CDR3 sequences, approximately 3% occurring once. As to time point: longitudinal time-point 1 (baseline). Material: PBMCs. The rearrangement links TRBV20-1 to TRBJ2-3; D is unresolved. This TCR was recovered from a woman aged 60-70 years with multiple sclerosis. The CDR3 DNA reads as TGCAGTGCTAGAGCCGCGGCCGTTAGCACAGATACGCAGTATTTT. Translated, it gives CSARAAAVSTDTQYF.